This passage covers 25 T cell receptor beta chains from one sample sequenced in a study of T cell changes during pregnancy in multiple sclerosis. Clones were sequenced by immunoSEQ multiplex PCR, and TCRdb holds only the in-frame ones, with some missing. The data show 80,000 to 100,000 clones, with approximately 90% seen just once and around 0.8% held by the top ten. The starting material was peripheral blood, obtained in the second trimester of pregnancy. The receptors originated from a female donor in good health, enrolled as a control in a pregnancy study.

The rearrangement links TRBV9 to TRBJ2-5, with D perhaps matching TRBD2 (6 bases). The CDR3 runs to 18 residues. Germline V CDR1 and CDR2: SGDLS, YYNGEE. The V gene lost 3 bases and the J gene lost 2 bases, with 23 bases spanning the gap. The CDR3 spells CASSAEEGKGRLQETQYF. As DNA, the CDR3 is TGTGCCAGCAGCGCTGAGGAGGGTAAAGGACGGTTACAAGAGACCCAGTACTTC.

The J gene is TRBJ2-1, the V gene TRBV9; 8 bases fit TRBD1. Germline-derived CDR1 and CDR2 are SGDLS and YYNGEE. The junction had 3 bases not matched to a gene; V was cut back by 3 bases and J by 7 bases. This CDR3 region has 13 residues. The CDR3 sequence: CASSAGTGNEQFF. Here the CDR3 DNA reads TGTGCCAGCAGCGCCGGGACAGGTAATGAGCAGTTCTTC.

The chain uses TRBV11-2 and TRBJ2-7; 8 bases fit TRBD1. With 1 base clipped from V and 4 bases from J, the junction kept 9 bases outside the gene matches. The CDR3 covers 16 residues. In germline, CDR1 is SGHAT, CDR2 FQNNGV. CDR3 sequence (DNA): TGTGCCAGCAGCTTAGGAGAGGCAGGGGGCTGGTACGAGCAGTACTTC. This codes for CASSLGEAGGWYEQYF.

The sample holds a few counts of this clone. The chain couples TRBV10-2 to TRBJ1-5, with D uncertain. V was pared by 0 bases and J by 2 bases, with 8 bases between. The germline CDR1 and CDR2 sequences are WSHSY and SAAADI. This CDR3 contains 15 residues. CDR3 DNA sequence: TGCGCCAGCAGTGAGTCCGGTGGTCGCAATCAGCCCCAGCATTTT. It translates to CASSESGGRNQPQHF.

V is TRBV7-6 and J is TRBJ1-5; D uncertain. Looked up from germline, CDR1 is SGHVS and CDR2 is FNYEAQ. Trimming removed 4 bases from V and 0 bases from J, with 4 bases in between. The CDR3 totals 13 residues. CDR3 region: CASSSFSNQPQHF. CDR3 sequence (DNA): TGTGCCAGCAGCTCCTTTAGCAATCAGCCCCAGCATTTT.

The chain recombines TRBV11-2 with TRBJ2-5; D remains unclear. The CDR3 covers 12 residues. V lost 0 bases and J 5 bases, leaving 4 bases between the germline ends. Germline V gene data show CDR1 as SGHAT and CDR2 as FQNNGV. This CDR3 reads CASSLDRETQYF. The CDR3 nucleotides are TGTGCCAGCAGCTTAGATCGGGAGACCCAGTACTTC.

DNA for the CDR3: TGTGCCAGCAGCGGGACTTACTACGAGCAGTACTTC. Amino acids: CASSGTYYEQYF. The rearrangement uses TRBV27 and TRBJ2-7; TRBD2 is a possible D gene (6 bases). The CDR3 is 12 residues long. Trimming took 6 bases from V and 3 from J, leaving 9 bases between them. The germline V gene has CDR1 MNHEY and CDR2 SMNVEV (reference sequence).

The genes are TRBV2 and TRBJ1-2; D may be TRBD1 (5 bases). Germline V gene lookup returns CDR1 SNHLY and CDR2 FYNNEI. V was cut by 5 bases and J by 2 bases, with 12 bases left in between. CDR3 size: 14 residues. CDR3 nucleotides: TGTGCCAGCAGTCTCCAGGGCTCCAACTATGGCTACACCTTC. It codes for CASSLQGSNYGYTF.

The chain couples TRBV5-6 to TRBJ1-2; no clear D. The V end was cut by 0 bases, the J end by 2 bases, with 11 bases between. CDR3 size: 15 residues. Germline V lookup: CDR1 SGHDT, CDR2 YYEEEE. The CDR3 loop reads CASSLAPLRNYGYTF. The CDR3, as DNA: TGTGCCAGCAGCTTGGCACCCCTGCGCAACTATGGCTACACCTTC.

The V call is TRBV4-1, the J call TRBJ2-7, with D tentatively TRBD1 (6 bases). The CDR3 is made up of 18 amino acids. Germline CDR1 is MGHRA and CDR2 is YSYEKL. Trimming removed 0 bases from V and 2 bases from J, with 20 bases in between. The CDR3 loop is CASSQEDPLTGFPYEQYF. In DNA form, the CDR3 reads TGCGCCAGCAGCCAAGAGGACCCCCTTACAGGGTTTCCCTACGAGCAGTACTTC.

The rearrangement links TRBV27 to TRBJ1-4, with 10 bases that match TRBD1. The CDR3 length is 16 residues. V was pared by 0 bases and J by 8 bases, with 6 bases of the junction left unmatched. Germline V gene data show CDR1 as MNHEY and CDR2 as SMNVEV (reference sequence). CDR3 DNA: TGTGCCAGCAGTTTATCCGACAGGGGGCAGGGGGAAAAACTGTTTTTT. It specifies CASSLSDRGQGEKLFF.

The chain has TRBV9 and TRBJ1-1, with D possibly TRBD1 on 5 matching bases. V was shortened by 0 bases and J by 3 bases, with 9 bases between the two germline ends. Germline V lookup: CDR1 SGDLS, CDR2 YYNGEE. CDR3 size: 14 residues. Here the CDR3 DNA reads TGTGCCAGCAGCGTAGACGGGGGTGACACTGAAGCTTTCTTT. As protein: CASSVDGGDTEAFF. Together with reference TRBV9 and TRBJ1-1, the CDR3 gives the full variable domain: DSGVTQTPKHLITATGQRVTLRCSPRSGDLSVYWYQQSLDQGLQFLIQYYNGEERAKGNILERFSAQQFPDLHSELNLSSLELGDSALYFCASSVDGGDTEAFFGQGTRLTVV.

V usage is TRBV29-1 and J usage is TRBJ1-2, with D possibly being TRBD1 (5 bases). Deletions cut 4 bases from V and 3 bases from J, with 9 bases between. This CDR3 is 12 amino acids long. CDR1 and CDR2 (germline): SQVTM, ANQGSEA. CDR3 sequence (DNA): TGCAGCGTTGGGCGCAGGGACTATGGCTACACCTTC. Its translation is CSVGRRDYGYTF. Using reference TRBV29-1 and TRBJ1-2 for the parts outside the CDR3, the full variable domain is SAVISQKPSRDICQRGTSLTIQCQVDSQVTMMFWYRQQPGQSLTLIATANQGSEATYESGFVIDKFPISRPNLTFSTLTVSNMSPEDSSIYLCSVGRRDYGYTFGSGTRLTVV.

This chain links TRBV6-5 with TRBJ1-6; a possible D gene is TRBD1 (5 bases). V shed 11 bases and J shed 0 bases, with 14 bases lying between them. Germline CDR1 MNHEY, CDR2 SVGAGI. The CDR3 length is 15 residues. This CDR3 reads CASTRGFSYNSPLHF. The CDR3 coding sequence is TGTGCCTCCACCCGGGGGTTCTCCTATAATTCACCCCTCCACTTT.

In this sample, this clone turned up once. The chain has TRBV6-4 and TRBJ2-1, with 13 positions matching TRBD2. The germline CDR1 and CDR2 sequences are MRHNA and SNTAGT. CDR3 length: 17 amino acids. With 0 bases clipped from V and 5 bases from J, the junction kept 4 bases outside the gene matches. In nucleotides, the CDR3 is TGTGCCAGCAGTGACTCCGGACTAGCGGGAGTCGACAATGAGCAGTTCTTC. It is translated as CASSDSGLAGVDNEQFF.

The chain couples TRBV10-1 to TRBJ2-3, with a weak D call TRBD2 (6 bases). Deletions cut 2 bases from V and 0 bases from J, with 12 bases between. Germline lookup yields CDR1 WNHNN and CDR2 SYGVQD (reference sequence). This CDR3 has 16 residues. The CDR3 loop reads CASSEPGTSSTDTQYF. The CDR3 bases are TGCGCCAGCAGTGAGCCAGGGACTTCTAGCACAGATACGCAGTATTTT.

Here the CDR3 reads CASSPGTFEQPQHF. In nucleotides, the CDR3 is TGTGCCAGTAGCCCTGGGACATTCGAGCAGCCCCAGCATTTT. The rearrangement uses TRBV19 and TRBJ1-5; a weak D match, TRBD1 (6 bases). CDR1 and CDR2 from the germline V gene are LNHDA and SQIVND (reference sequence). V was cut by 6 bases and J by 7 bases, with 16 bases left in between. The CDR3 sequence is 14 residues long.

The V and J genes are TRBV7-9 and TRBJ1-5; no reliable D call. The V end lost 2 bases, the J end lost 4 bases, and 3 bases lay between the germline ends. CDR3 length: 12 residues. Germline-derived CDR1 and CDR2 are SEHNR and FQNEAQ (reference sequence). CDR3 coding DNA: TGTGCCAGCAGCTTACCGAATCAGCCCCAGCATTTT. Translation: CASSLPNQPQHF. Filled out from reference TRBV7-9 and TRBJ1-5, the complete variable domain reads DTGVSQNPRHKITKRGQNVTFRCDPISEHNRLYWYRQTLGQGPEFLTYFQNEAQLEKSRLLSDRFSAERPKGSFSTLEIQRTEQGDSAMYLCASSLPNQPQHFGDGTRLSIL.

The CDR3 loop reads CASSAQVKNEKLFF. The CDR3 DNA sequence: TGTGCCAGCAGTGCACAGGTAAAAAATGAAAAACTGTTTTTT. This rearrangement joins TRBV6-1 to TRBJ1-4; D perhaps matches TRBD1 (5 bases). Deletions cut 4 bases from V and 5 bases from J, with 11 bases between. The CDR3 runs 14 residues. Germline V gives CDR1 MNHNS, CDR2 SASEGT.

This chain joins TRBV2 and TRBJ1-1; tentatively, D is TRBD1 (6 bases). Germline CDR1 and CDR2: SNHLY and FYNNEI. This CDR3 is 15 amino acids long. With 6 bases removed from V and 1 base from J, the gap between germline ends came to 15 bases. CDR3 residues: CASRREQGKNTEAFF. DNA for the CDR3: TGTGCCAGCAGGAGAGAACAGGGAAAGAACACTGAAGCTTTCTTT.

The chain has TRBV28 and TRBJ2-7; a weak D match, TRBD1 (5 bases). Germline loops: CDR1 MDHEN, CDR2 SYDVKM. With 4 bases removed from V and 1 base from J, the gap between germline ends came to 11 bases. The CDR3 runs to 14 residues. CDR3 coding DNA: TGTGCCAGCAGTTCAGGACATACGTCCTACGAGCAGTACTTC. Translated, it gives CASSSGHTSYEQYF.

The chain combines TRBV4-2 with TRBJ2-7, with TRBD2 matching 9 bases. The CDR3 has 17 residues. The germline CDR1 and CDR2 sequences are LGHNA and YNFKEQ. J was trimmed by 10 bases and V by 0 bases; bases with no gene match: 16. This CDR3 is CASSQDMGAGGRSPQYF. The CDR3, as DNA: TGTGCCAGCAGCCAAGATATGGGAGCGGGGGGCCGTTCTCCCCAGTACTTC.

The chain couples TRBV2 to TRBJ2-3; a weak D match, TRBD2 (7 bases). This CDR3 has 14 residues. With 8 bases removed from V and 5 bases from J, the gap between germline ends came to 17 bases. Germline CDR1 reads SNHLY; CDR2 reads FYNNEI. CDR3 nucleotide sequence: TGTGCCAGCCAAGGGGGGGGGCGGTTAGATACGCAGTATTTT. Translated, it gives CASQGGGRLDTQYF.

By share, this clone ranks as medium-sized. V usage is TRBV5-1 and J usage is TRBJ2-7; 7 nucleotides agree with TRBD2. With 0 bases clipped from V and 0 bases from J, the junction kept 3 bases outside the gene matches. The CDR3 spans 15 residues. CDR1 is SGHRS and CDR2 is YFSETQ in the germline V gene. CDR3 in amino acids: CASSLALADSYEQYF. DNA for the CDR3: TGCGCCAGCAGCTTGGCCCTAGCGGACTCCTACGAGCAGTACTTC.

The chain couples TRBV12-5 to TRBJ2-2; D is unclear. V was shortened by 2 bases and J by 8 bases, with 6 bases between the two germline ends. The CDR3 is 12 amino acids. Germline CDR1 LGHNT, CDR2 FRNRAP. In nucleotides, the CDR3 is TGTGCTAGTGGTTTGAGCAGGGGGGAGCTGTTTTTT. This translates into CASGLSRGELFF.